The 10 T cell receptor beta chains given below trace back to one sample, sequenced in a study of T cell repertoires in cytomegalovirus infection. A single record per CDR3 protein comes from TCRdb applying MiXCR to the reads. The sample contains hundreds of thousands of distinct CDR3 sequences, about a third of which appear only once. These receptors have no identified antigens. The specimen comprised cultured CD8+ T cells from PBMCs, sampled from culture after CMV antigen stimulation. Receptors originate from a human donor in good health (CMV status not recorded). Some clones in this sample may be carry-over from other donors' samples.

This clonotype was seen more than once but under ten times. The V call is TRBV5-4, the J call TRBJ2-7; D not certain. CDR1 and CDR2 from the germline V gene are SGHNT and YYREEE (reference sequence). V dropped 0 bases and J dropped 6 bases, with 13 bases sitting between them. The CDR3 runs 14 residues. Here the CDR3 DNA reads TGTGCCAGCAGCTTGGGGGTTCTTTCTAGCGAGCAGTACTTC. Protein: CASSLGVLSSEQYF.

The sample holds a few counts of this clonotype. The CDR3 coding sequence is TGTGCCAGCAGTGGGACTAGCGGAATCGGAGAGACCCAGTACTTC. Protein: CASSGTSGIGETQYF. V and J are TRBV6-5 and TRBJ2-5, with 11 positions matching TRBD2. V shed 5 bases, J shed 4 bases, and the junction held 6 bases outside the gene matches. This CDR3 contains 15 residues. The germline CDR1 and CDR2 sequences are MNHEY and SVGAGI.

This clonotype has just a few counts. This chain links TRBV4-1 with TRBJ2-7, with a weak D call TRBD1 (5 bases). V was clipped by 0 bases and J by 5 bases, with 8 bases between them. The CDR3 is made up of 13 amino acids. CDR1 is MGHRA, CDR2 YSYEKL, per germline. The CDR3, as DNA: TGCGCCAGCAGCCAAGATCAAGGGGACGAGCAGTACGTC. It specifies CASSQDQGDEQYV.

The J gene is TRBJ2-1, the V gene TRBV9; D gene unclear. Germline V gene lookup returns CDR1 SGDLS and CDR2 YYNGEE. This CDR3 comprises 15 residues. V lost 0 bases and J 7 bases, leaving 14 bases between the germline ends. This CDR3 is CASSVGTSPLNEQFF. The CDR3 DNA sequence: TGTGCCAGCAGCGTAGGAACGTCCCCCCTTAATGAGCAGTTCTTC.

This clonotype was seen more than once but under ten times. The chain carries TRBV13 and TRBJ2-1; 7 nucleotides align to TRBD2. V dropped 1 base and J dropped 4; count of bases not matched to a gene: 4. The germline V gene encodes CDR1 PRHDT and CDR2 FYEKMQ (reference sequence). The CDR3 has 15 amino acids. The CDR3 bases are TGTGCCAGCAGCTTAGAGACTAGCAGATACAATGAGCAGTTCTTC. Amino acids: CASSLETSRYNEQFF.

This sequence joins TRBV7-8 and TRBJ2-2, with 10 bases matching TRBD2. The CDR3 has 16 residues. J lost 7 bases, V lost 1 base, and 6 bases had no gene match. The V gene's germline CDR1 is SGHVS and CDR2 FQNEAQ. The CDR3 loop is CASSLDPSGGHGELFF. CDR3 DNA sequence: TGTGCCAGCAGCTTAGACCCTAGCGGGGGTCACGGGGAGCTGTTTTTT.

Comment on this clonotype: This probably arose from a read error, given a far larger clone one base away. V usage is TRBV7-4 and J usage is TRBJ1-5; D possibly corresponds to TRBD1 (6 bases). The germline V gene encodes CDR1 SGHVT and CDR2 SQSDAQ. This CDR3 spans 13 amino acids. The V end lost 2 bases, the J end lost 9 bases, and 11 bases lay between the germline ends. The CDR3 region is CASSLSGGRPQHF. The DNA for the CDR3 is TGTGCCAGCAGCTTAAGCGGGGGGCGGCCCCAGCATTTT. Variable domain in full (rest from reference TRBV7-4 and TRBJ1-5): GAGVSQSPRYKVAKRGRDVALRCDSISGHVTLYWYRQTLGQGSEVLTYSQSDAQRDKSGRPSGRFSAERPERSVSTLKIQRTEQGDSAVYLCASSLSGGRPQHFGDGTRLSIL.

There are a few counts of this clonotype. This rearrangement joins TRBV19 to TRBJ1-5; 11 bases fit TRBD1. V lost 7 bases and J lost 5; bases outside the gene matches: 10. CDR1 LNHDA and CDR2 SQIVND come from the germline V gene (reference sequence). The CDR3 loop spans 16 amino acids. The CDR3 loop reads CASIPDRGRADQPQHF. DNA of the CDR3: TGTGCCAGTATTCCGGACAGGGGGCGCGCGGATCAGCCCCAGCATTTT. Full variable domain (outside the CDR3, taken from reference TRBV19 and TRBJ1-5): DGGITQSPKYLFRKEGQNVTLSCEQNLNHDAMYWYRQDPGQGLRLIYYSQIVNDFQKGDIAEGYSVSREKKESFPLTVTSAQKNPTAFYLCASIPDRGRADQPQHFGDGTRLSIL.

This clonotype occurred a few times. The V call is TRBV27, the J call TRBJ2-1, with a tentative D call TRBD1 (6 bases). The V gene lost 0 bases and the J gene lost 3 bases, with 12 bases spanning the gap. CDR1 and CDR2 (germline): MNHEY, SMNVEV (reference sequence). This CDR3 contains 16 residues. CDR3 loop: CASSLSVTGSYNEQFF. As DNA, the CDR3 is TGTGCCAGCAGTTTATCGGTCACAGGGAGCTACAATGAGCAGTTCTTC.

V and J are TRBV7-9 and TRBJ2-1; D assignment may be TRBD1 or TRBD2 (7 bases each). Germline V lookup: CDR1 SEHNR, CDR2 FQNEAQ (reference sequence). V was shortened by 3 bases and J by 2 bases, with 14 bases between the two germline ends. The CDR3 length is 16 residues. The CDR3 nucleotides read TGTGCCAGCAGCTTCGGAGGGAGGGGGCCCTACAATGAGCAGTTCTTC. Residues: CASSFGGRGPYNEQFF.